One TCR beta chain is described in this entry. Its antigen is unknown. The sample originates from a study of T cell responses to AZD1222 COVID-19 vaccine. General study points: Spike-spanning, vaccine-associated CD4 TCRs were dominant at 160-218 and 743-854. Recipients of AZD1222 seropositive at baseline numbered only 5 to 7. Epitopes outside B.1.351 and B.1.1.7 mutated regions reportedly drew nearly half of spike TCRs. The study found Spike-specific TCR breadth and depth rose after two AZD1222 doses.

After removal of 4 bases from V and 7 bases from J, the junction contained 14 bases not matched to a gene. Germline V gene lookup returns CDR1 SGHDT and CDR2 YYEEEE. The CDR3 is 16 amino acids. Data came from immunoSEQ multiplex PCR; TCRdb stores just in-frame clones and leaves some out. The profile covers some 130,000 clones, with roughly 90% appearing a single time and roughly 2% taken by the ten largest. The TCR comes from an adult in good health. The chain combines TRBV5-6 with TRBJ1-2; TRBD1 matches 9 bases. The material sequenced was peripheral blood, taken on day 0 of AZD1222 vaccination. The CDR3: CASSKNTGGMSPGYTF. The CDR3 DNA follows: TGTGCCAGCAGCAAAAATACAGGGGGCATGTCTCCTGGCTACACCTTC.